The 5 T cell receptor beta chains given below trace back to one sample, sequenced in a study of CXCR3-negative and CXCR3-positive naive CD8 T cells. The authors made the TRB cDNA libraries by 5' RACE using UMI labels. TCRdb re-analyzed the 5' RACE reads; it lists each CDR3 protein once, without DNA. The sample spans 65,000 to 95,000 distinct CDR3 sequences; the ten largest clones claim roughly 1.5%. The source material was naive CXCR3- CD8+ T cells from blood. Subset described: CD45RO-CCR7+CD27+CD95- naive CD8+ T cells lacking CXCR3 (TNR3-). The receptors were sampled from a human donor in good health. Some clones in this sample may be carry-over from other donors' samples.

This CDR3 reads CASSQEEQGTGTDTQYF. J is TRBJ2-3 and V is TRBV4-3; the D call of TRBD1 rests on TCRdb alone, since no DNA is present to check it. This CDR3 comprises 17 residues. The germline V gene encodes CDR1 LGHNA and CDR2 YSLEER.

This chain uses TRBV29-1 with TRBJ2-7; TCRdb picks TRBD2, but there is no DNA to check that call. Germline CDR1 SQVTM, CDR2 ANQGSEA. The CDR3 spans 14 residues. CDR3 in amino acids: CSAVAEASSYEQYF.

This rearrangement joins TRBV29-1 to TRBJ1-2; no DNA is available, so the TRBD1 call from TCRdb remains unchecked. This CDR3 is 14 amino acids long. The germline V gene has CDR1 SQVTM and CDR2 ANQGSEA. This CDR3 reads CSVEDPDRIYGYTF. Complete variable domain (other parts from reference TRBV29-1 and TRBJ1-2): SAVISQKPSRDICQRGTSLTIQCQVDSQVTMMFWYRQQPGQSLTLIATANQGSEATYESGFVIDKFPISRPNLTFSTLTVSNMSPEDSSIYLCSVEDPDRIYGYTFGSGTRLTVV.

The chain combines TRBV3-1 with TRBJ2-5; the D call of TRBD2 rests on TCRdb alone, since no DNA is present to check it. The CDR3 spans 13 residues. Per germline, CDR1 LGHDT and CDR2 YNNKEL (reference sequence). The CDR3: CASSPLGQETQYF.

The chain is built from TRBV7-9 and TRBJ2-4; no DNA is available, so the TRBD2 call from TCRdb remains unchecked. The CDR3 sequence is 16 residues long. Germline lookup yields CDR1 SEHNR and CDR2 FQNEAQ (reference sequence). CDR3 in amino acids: CASSSPSGLAKNIQYF.